This T cell receptor (beta chain) was identified in a study of blood T cell repertoires in COVID-19. Some clones are missing from TCRdb's copy, which holds only in-frame ones; the method was immunoSEQ multiplex PCR. The data show more than 100,000 clones, less than 90% seen once. This TCR derives from a human donor in a cohort sampled during active COVID-19. The source material was peripheral blood.

CDR3 amino acids: CASSVDPVSAGQETQYF. The CDR3, as DNA: TGTGCCAGCAGCGTAGATCCGGTGTCGGCGGGCCAAGAGACCCAGTACTTC. V and J are TRBV9 and TRBJ2-5; D might be TRBD2 (5 bases). Germline CDR1 SGDLS, CDR2 YYNGEE. The length of the CDR3 is 17 residues. Trimming shortened V by 0 bases and J by 1 base, and 16 bases separated the two germline ends.